One sample yielded the 18 T cell receptor beta chains listed below, sequenced in a study of blood T cell repertoires in COVID-19. Sequenced by immunoSEQ multiplex PCR; TCRdb stores in-frame clones only, minus some. The profile shows some 80,000 clones, roughly 78% of them singletons. The sequenced material came from peripheral blood. The receptors stem from a woman older than 75 with active or convalescent COVID-19.

V usage is TRBV2 and J usage is TRBJ1-5; 8 bases fit TRBD1. Germline V CDR1 and CDR2: SNHLY, FYNNEI. The CDR3 runs to 14 residues. With 5 bases clipped from V and 4 bases from J, the junction kept 4 bases outside the gene matches. The CDR3 here is CASSRTGINQPQHF. CDR3 bases: TGTGCCAGCAGTCGGACAGGGATAAATCAGCCCCAGCATTTT.

In its sample, this clone was seen once. The J gene is TRBJ2-1, the V gene TRBV13; the match to TRBD2 covers 8 bases. CDR3 length equals 19 residues. V was clipped by 2 bases and J by 0 bases; unmatched bases: 12. Germline loops: CDR1 PRHDT, CDR2 FYEKMQ (reference sequence). CDR3 sequence (DNA): TGTGCCAGCAGCTTAATGGCGGGAGGTCAACTGAGCTCCTACAATGAGCAGTTCTTC. It is translated as CASSLMAGGQLSSYNEQFF.

The chain has TRBV30 and TRBJ1-1; D gene uncertain. Germline V gives CDR1 GTSNPN, CDR2 SVGIG (reference sequence). CDR3 length: 11 residues. Trimming took 2 bases from V and 4 from J, leaving 5 bases between them. The CDR3, as DNA: TGTGCCTGGAGTCTCAGCACTGAAGCTTTCTTT. Amino acids: CAWSLSTEAFF. Full variable domain (outside the CDR3, taken from reference TRBV30 and TRBJ1-1): SQTIHQWPATLVQPVGSPLSLECTVEGTSNPNLYWYRQAAGRGLQLLFYSVGIGQISSEVPQNLSASRPQDRQFILSSKKLLLSDSGFYLCAWSLSTEAFFGQGTRLTVV.

The chain links TRBV2 to TRBJ1-5; D is possibly TRBD1 (5 bases). This CDR3 comprises 15 residues. Germline CDR1 and CDR2: SNHLY and FYNNEI. With 2 bases removed from V and 7 bases from J, the gap between germline ends came to 15 bases. The CDR3 loop reads CASSEMRGAGQPQHF. CDR3 DNA: TGTGCCAGCAGTGAAATGAGGGGCGCGGGACAGCCCCAGCATTTT. Supplemented by reference TRBV2 and TRBJ1-5, the full variable domain reads EPEVTQTPSHQVTQMGQEVILRCVPISNHLYFYWYRQILGQKVEFLVSFYNNEISEKSEIFDDQFSVERPDGSNFTLKIRSTKLEDSAMYFCASSEMRGAGQPQHFGDGTRLSIL.

The J gene is TRBJ1-2, the V gene TRBV2; D is undetermined. V was cut by 11 bases and J by 4 bases, with 17 bases left in between. The CDR3 has 13 residues. CDR1 and CDR2 from the germline V gene are SNHLY and FYNNEI. The CDR3 protein is CALNQVLGYGYTF. The DNA for the CDR3 is TGTGCCCTAAACCAAGTCCTAGGCTATGGCTACACCTTC.

The rearrangement joins TRBV5-6 to TRBJ2-1; TRBD2 matches at 8 bases. CDR3 length: 16 residues. Germline trimming cut 0 bases from V and 0 bases from J; bases unmatched to any gene: 2. Germline CDR1 and CDR2: SGHDT and YYEEEE. The CDR3 coding sequence is TGTGCCAGCAGCTTGGCGGGGGGGGGCTCCTACAATGAGCAGTTCTTC. It is translated as CASSLAGGGSYNEQFF.

CDR3 sequence reads: CASSLSLAGKNIQYF. In nucleotides, the CDR3 is TGTGCCAGCAGTTTAAGCCTAGCGGGAAAAAACATTCAGTACTTC. The chain is built from TRBV28 and TRBJ2-4; 9 bases are a match to TRBD2. The V gene's germline CDR1 is MDHEN and CDR2 SYDVKM. The CDR3 has 15 residues. V gave up 2 bases and J gave up 4 bases; unmatched junction bases: 3.

This rearrangement joins TRBV7-2 to TRBJ2-7; 11 bases match TRBD1. Trimming removed 3 bases from V and 0 bases from J; junction bases left unmatched: 13. CDR1 is SGHTA and CDR2 is FQGNSA in the germline V gene. This CDR3 has 19 amino acids. The CDR3 bases are TGTGCCAGCAGCTTCATCCGGACAGGGGGCGACTACTCCTCCTACGAGCAGTACTTC. Amino acid sequence: CASSFIRTGGDYSSYEQYF.

This sequence joins TRBV18 and TRBJ2-4, with TRBD1 matching 9 bases. The germline V gene has CDR1 KGHSH and CDR2 LQKENI. CDR3 size: 16 residues. The V segment lost 2 bases and the J segment 0 bases; nucleotides outside the gene matches: 2. CDR3 protein: CASSPGTGLAKNIQYF. DNA for the CDR3: TGTGCCAGCTCACCAGGGACAGGGTTAGCCAAAAACATTCAGTACTTC.

V usage is TRBV4-2 and J usage is TRBJ2-7, with D possibly being TRBD2 (5 bases). V lost 4 bases, J lost 1 base, and 14 bases lay in between. CDR1 and CDR2 (germline): LGHNA, YNFKEQ. The CDR3 totals 15 residues. The CDR3 sequence is CASSRGGPGSYEQYF. CDR3 coding DNA: TGTGCCAGCAGCCGAGGCGGGCCCGGTTCCTACGAGCAGTACTTC.

This clone showed up just a few times. J is TRBJ1-5 and V is TRBV10-3; the match to TRBD1 covers 9 bases. CDR1 and CDR2 from the germline V gene are ENHRY and SYGVKD. V gave up 3 bases and J gave up 5 bases; unmatched junction bases: 5. The CDR3 has 15 residues. The CDR3 loop is CAISDSDRGYQPQHF. DNA of the CDR3: TGTGCCATCAGTGATTCGGACAGGGGATATCAGCCCCAGCATTTT.

This chain joins TRBV2 and TRBJ1-5; TRBD1 agrees at 9 bases. Germline CDR1 reads SNHLY; CDR2 reads FYNNEI. Trimming removed 5 bases from V and 7 bases from J; junction bases left unmatched: 9. This CDR3 is built from 15 residues. The CDR3: CASSFTGGGVQPQHF. CDR3 in DNA: TGTGCCAGCAGTTTCACAGGGGGCGGTGTACAGCCCCAGCATTTT.

This clone was counted between two and nine times. The J gene is TRBJ1-1, the V gene TRBV5-4; 7 bases map to TRBD1. This CDR3 is built from 15 residues. V dropped 5 bases and J dropped 1; count of bases not matched to a gene: 8. Germline assignment: CDR1 SGHNT and CDR2 YYREEE (reference sequence). The CDR3 region has the DNA TGTGCCAGCAGACGACAGGGCGGAGGGAACACTGAAGCTTTCTTT. This sequence encodes CASRRQGGGNTEAFF.

This clone was detected only a few times. The chain has TRBV29-1 and TRBJ1-3, with TRBD1 as a possible D gene (6 bases). The CDR3 loop spans 15 amino acids. The germline gives CDR1 SQVTM, CDR2 ANQGSEA. V was trimmed by 4 bases and J by 0 bases, leaving 13 bases between them. DNA of the CDR3: TGCAGCGTTGGTGAAGGGGGAAGCTCTGGAAACACCATATATTTT. Translating it yields CSVGEGGSSGNTIYF.

The rearrangement joins TRBV11-2 to TRBJ2-1, with D uncertain. Trimming took off 2 bases at V and 0 bases at J, with 8 bases between the two ends. CDR1 and CDR2 (germline): SGHAT, FQNNGV. The CDR3 loop spans 15 amino acids. This CDR3 reads CASSLQQNSYNEQFF. The CDR3 nucleotides read TGTGCCAGCAGCTTACAACAAAACTCCTACAATGAGCAGTTCTTC.

This clone showed up just once. The chain joins TRBV19 to TRBJ1-1, with 10 bases fitting TRBD1. CDR1 is LNHDA and CDR2 is SQIVND in the germline V gene (reference sequence). After removal of 6 bases from V and 5 bases from J, the junction contained 6 bases not matched to a gene. This CDR3 contains 14 residues. CDR3 amino acids: CASSPDRGRTEAFF. CDR3 DNA: TGTGCCAGTAGCCCAGACAGGGGGCGGACTGAAGCTTTCTTT.

The rearrangement links TRBV11-2 to TRBJ2-4; 8 bases align to TRBD1. The length of the CDR3 is 17 residues. With 5 bases clipped from V and 0 bases from J, the junction kept 9 bases outside the gene matches. Germline V gene lookup returns CDR1 SGHAT and CDR2 FQNNGV. This CDR3 reads CASSPSTGVVAKNIQYF. CDR3 DNA: TGTGCCAGCAGCCCCTCGACAGGGGTAGTAGCCAAAAACATTCAGTACTTC.

The chain is built from TRBV29-1 and TRBJ1-6, with TRBD1 matching 11 bases. Trimming took 5 bases from V and 6 from J; bases not matched to a gene: 12. The length of the CDR3 is 17 residues. CDR1 is SQVTM, CDR2 ANQGSEA, per germline. CDR3 loop: CSVPGTGGTSGNSPLHF. The CDR3 region has the DNA TGCAGCGTTCCCGGGACAGGGGGGACCTCGGGTAATTCACCCCTCCACTTT.